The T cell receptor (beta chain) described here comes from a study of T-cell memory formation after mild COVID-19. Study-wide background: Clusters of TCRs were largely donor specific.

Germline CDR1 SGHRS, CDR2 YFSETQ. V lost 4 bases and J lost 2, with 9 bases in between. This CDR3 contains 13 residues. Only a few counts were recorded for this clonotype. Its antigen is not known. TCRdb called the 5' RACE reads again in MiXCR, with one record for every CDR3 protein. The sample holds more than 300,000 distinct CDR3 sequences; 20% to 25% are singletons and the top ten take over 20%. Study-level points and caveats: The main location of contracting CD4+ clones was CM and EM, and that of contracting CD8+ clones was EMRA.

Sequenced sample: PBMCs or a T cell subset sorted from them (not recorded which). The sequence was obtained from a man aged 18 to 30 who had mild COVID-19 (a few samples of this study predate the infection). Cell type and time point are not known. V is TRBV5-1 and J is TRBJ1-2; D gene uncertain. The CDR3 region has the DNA TGCGCCAGCAGCCCTCCCGAAAACTATGGCTACACCTTC. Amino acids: CASSPPENYGYTF.